Listed below are T cell receptor beta chains from one sample, sequenced in a study of shared clonotypes between healthy human individuals. The data were produced by immunoSEQ multiplex PCR, yet TCRdb's version contains in-frame clones alone and is incomplete. Counted here are more than 850,000 clones, approximately 80% occurring once; the ten biggest clones make up under 0.65%. Sample: memory CD4+ T cells from PBMCs. These receptors were obtained from a man aged 18 to 30 in good health. Some clones in this sample may be carry-over from other donors' samples. Each CDR3 is given with its conserved first and last residue.

length	J	V	CDR3
16	TRBJ1-4	TRBV19	CLIRTGGNATNEKLFF
14	TRBJ2-3	TRBV7-2	CASSGAGGTDTQYF
16	TRBJ2-3	TRBV11-1	CASSGTGTSGTDTQYF
14	TRBJ2-2	TRBV2	CAGTRTTGTGELFF
13	TRBJ1-4	TRBV27	CASRGTGSGELFF
12	TRBJ1-5	TRBV7-9	CASSLFDQPQHF
14	TRBJ2-7	TRBV28	CASNEPARSFEQYF
14	TRBJ2-5	TRBV6-5	CASSYGGQAETQYF
9	TRBJ1-1	TRBV23-1	CAENTEAFF
14	TRBJ1-5	TRBV30	CAWRTTGFNQPQHF
15	TRBJ1-4	TRBV29-1	CSACQGTATNEKLFF
14	TRBJ2-1	TRBV7-3	CASSFPGQGAEQFF
14	TRBJ2-3	TRBV5-5	CASNRERYTDTQYF
14	TRBJ2-3	TRBV4-1	CASSQEGGRSTQYF
15	TRBJ2-2	TRBV27	CASSERVGDTGELFF
16	TRBJ2-5	TRBV5-3	CARSSLKTSPQETQYF
13	TRBJ1-2	TRBV5-5	CASEIGGNYGYTF
14	TRBJ1-1	TRBV5-1	CASSLGGDGTEAFF
13	TRBJ2-3	TRBV29-1	CSGSTGRTDTQYF
15	TRBJ1-2	TRBV7-8	CASSLALGVPYGYTF
15	TRBJ1-1	TRBV7-3	CASSFPGQGAFGAFF
15	TRBJ2-7	TRBV5-1	CASSLGQGYDYEQYF
15	TRBJ1-2	TRBV2	CASSPGPALGYGYTF